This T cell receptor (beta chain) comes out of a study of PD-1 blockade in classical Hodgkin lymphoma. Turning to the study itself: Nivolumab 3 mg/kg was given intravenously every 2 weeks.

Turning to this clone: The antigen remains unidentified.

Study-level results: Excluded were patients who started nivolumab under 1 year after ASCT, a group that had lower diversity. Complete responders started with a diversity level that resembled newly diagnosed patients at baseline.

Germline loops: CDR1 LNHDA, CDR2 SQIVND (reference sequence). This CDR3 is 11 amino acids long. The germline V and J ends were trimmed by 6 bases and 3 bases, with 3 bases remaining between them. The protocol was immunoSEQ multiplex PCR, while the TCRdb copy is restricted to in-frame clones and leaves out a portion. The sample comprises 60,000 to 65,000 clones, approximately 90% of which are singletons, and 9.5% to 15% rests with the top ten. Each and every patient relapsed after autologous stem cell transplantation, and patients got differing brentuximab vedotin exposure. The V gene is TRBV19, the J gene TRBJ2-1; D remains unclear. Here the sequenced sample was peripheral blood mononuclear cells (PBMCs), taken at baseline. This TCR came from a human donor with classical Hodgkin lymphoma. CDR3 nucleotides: TGTGCCAGTAGGGACTACAATGAGCAGTTCTTC. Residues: CASRDYNEQFF.